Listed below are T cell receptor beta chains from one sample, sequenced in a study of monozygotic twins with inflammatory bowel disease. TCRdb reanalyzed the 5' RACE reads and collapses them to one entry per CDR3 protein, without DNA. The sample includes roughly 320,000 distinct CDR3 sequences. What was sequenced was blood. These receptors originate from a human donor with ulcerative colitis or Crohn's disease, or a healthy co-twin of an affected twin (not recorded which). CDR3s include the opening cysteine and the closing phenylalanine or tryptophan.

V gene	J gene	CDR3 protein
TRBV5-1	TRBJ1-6	CASSSDSRNYGNSPLHF
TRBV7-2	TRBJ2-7	CASSLDLGDEQYF
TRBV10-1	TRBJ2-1	CASGTLNEQFF
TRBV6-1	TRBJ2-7	CASSSYISQVYEQYF
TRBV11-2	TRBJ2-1	CASRPQGRGTSVYNEQFF
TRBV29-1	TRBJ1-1	CSVLGAHSGAFF
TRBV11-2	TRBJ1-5	CASSPTTGFQPQHF
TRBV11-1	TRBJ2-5	CASSPSLSGWETQYF
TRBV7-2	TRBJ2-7	CASSLGPGRGEQYF
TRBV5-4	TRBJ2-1	CASSSPLGSPYNEQFF
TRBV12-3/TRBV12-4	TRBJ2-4	CASSFGTNKNIQYF
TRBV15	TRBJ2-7	CATSSYGDSYEQYF
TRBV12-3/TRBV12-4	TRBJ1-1	CASSDGTGVNTEAFF
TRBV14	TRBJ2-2	CASSPLSGSYTGELFF
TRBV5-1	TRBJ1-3	CASSALQGARNTIYF
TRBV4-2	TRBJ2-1	CASSQVKASGILYNEQFF
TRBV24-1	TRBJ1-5	CATSDPNQPQHF
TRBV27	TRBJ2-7	CASRPMTLAASYEQYF
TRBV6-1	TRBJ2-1	CASSHYSSGTYNEQFF
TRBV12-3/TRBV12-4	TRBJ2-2	CASSLRPRVTGELFF
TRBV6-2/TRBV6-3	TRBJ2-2	CASSFLTATGELFF
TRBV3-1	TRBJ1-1	CASSQRRNTEAFF
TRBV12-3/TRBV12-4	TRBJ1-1	CASGAWGQMKTEAFF
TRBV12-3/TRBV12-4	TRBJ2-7	CASSWTAQLREYSYEQYF
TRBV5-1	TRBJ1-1	CASSLDSGGVGFITEAFF
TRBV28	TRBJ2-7	CASSLGQPDLEQYF
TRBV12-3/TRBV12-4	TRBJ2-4	CAVGVRAKNIQYF
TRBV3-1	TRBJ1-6	CASSATGGGPYNSPLHF
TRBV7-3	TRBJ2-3	CASSLRGYTQYF
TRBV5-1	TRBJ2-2	CASSFVLLNTGELFF
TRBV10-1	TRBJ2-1	CASSEPGAGDNEQFF
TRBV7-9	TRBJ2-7	CASSLDRDEYF
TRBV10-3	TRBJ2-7	CVLIRFYEQYF
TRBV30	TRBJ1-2	CAWSPRRDGYTF